Listed below are T cell receptor beta chains from one sample, sequenced in a study of cytomegalovirus exposure and HLA in healthy donors. The assay was immunoSEQ multiplex PCR, and TCRdb's table has in-frame clones only and misses some. The sample lists 60,000 to 85,000 clones; 70% to 85% were seen once. The sequencing sample was made of PBMCs. These receptors were obtained from an older man in good health and CMV-seropositive. Both conserved end residues are part of each CDR3. The D gene is left open where the match is weak. For some rows the clone size is stated as once, few or many, or as a class when expanded; others skip it.

J gene | clone size | V gene | D gene | CDR3 protein | CDR3 DNA
TRBJ2-3 | - | TRBV2 | - | CASLIAATWDTQYF | TGTGCCAGCCTGATAGCGGCCACATGGGATACGCAGTATTTT
TRBJ2-5 | - | TRBV11-2 | TRBD2 | CASSLEFSGLQQETQYF | TGTGCCAGCAGCTTAGAGTTTAGCGGGCTCCAGCAAGAGACCCAGTACTTC
TRBJ1-6 | - | TRBV21-1 | - | CASSKGTGSSSPLHF | TGTGCCAGCAGCAAGGGCACAGGGAGTTCTTCACCCCTCCACTTT
TRBJ2-3 | few | TRBV5-4 | - | CASSWQGTDTQYF | TGTGCCAGCAGCTGGCAGGGCACAGATACGCAGTATTTT
TRBJ1-1 | - | TRBV5-1 | - | CASSLAQTAGEYDTEAFF | TGCGCCAGCAGCTTGGCTCAGACGGCAGGGGAATACGACACTGAAGCTTTCTTT
TRBJ1-1 | few | TRBV6-5 | - | CASVKNTEAFF | TGTGCCAGCGTCAAAAACACTGAAGCTTTCTTT
TRBJ2-3 | - | TRBV5-1 | TRBD1 | CASSPGQSTDTQYF | TGCGCCAGCAGCCCGGGACAGAGCACAGATACGCAGTATTTT
TRBJ1-1 | - | TRBV2 | TRBD1 | CASSETRQGGNTEAFF | TGTGCCAGCAGCGAGACCCGACAGGGGGGGAACACTGAAGCTTTCTTT
TRBJ2-6 | - | TRBV7-7 | - | CASSSLGANVLTF | TGTGCTAGCAGCTCCCTGGGGGCCAACGTCCTGACTTTC
TRBJ1-1 | few | TRBV6-7 | - | CASSYLPRHPNTEAFF | TGTGCCAGCAGTTACCTGCCCCGACACCCGAACACTGAAGCTTTCTTT
TRBJ2-2 | once | TRBV7-6 | TRBD1 | CASSSSQGGRNTGELFF | TGTGCCAGCAGCTCCTCACAGGGGGGCCGGAACACCGGGGAGCTGTTTTTT
TRBJ1-1 | - | TRBV28 | - | CASSLFQNTEAFF | TGTGCCAGCAGTTTATTCCAGAACACTGAAGCTTTCTTT
TRBJ2-7 | - | TRBV7-2 | TRBD1 | CASSLSGGVQYF | TGTGCCAGCAGCCTCTCAGGGGGCGTGCAGTACTTC
TRBJ2-7 | - | TRBV7-6 | - | CASSLRPRETYEQYF | TGTGCCAGCAGCTTACGACCTAGGGAGACCTACGAGCAGTACTTC
TRBJ1-6 | - | TRBV5-8 | - | CASSLEDSYSPLHF | TGTGCCAGCAGCTTGGAGGACAGCTATTCACCCCTCCACTTT
TRBJ2-3 | - | TRBV7-9 | - | CASSSILFGDTQYF | TGTGCCAGCAGCTCCATTTTATTCGGAGATACGCAGTATTTT
TRBJ2-2 | few | TRBV10-3 | - | CAISEGGTGELFF | TGTGCCATCAGTGAGGGCGGTACCGGGGAGCTGTTTTTT
TRBJ2-5 | - | TRBV19 | - | CASKEGGGETQYF | TGTGCCAGTAAGGAGGGAGGTGGAGAGACCCAGTACTTC
TRBJ2-2 | - | TRBV18 | TRBD1 | CASSPTGVTGELFF | TGTGCCAGCTCACCTACAGGGGTTACCGGAGAGCTGTTTTTT
TRBJ1-2 | few | TRBV28 | TRBD1 | CASSTLGTAYGYTF | TGTGCCAGCAGCACCCTAGGGACAGCCTATGGCTACACCTTC
TRBJ1-1 | - | TRBV5-1 | TRBD1 | CASSPGQNAMNTEAFF | TGCGCCAGCAGCCCGGGACAGAACGCTATGAACACTGAAGCTTTCTTT
TRBJ2-3 | once | TRBV6-1 | TRBD2 | CASSEMGGRAFTDTQYF | TGTGCCAGCAGTGAAATGGGCGGGAGGGCCTTCACAGATACGCAGTATTTT
TRBJ2-6 | - | TRBV11-2 | TRBD2 | CASSPWGGGANVLTF | TGTGCCAGCAGCCCCTGGGGGGGTGGGGCCAACGTCCTGACTTTC
TRBJ1-6 | once | TRBV6-5 | - | CASRFTDNSPLHF | TGTGCCAGCAGGTTTACAGATAATTCACCCCTCCACTTT
TRBJ2-1 | - | TRBV7-8 | TRBD2 | CASSSRLAGGNEQFF | TGTGCCAGCAGCTCCCGACTAGCGGGTGGGAATGAGCAGTTCTTC
TRBJ2-2 | few | TRBV5-1 | TRBD2 | CASSLEASGTGELFF | TGCGCCAGCAGCTTGGAAGCTAGCGGCACCGGGGAGCTGTTTTTT
TRBJ2-5 | - | TRBV27 | - | CASSFLGAQETQYF | TGTGCCAGCAGTTTCCTAGGGGCACAAGAGACCCAGTACTTC
TRBJ2-7 | - | TRBV4-1 | TRBD2 | CASSQDKWAAGENEQYF | TGCGCCAGCAGCCAAGATAAATGGGCAGCGGGAGAGAACGAGCAGTACTTC
TRBJ1-1 | - | TRBV27 | - | CASSPRDLGTEAFF | TGTGCCAGCAGTCCCCGAGACCTCGGGACTGAAGCTTTCTTT
TRBJ2-7 | once | TRBV7-6 | TRBD2 | CASSTQRGSSYEQYF | TGTGCCAGCAGCACCCAGCGGGGAAGCTCCTACGAGCAGTACTTC
TRBJ2-7 | - | TRBV5-1 | TRBD1 | CASSSGQGGDEQYF | TGCGCCAGCAGCTCTGGACAGGGGGGAGACGAGCAGTACTTC
TRBJ1-1 | - | TRBV4-2 | TRBD1 | CASTLTGDTEAFF | TGTGCCAGCACCCTAACAGGGGACACTGAAGCTTTCTTT
TRBJ2-7 | - | TRBV28 | TRBD2 | CASSSHSGRLDEQYF | TGTGCCAGCAGTAGCCATAGCGGGAGGCTCGACGAGCAGTACTTC
TRBJ2-2 | - | TRBV2 | - | CASSSAGANTGELFF | TGTGCCAGCAGCAGTGCAGGGGCGAACACCGGGGAGCTGTTTTTT
TRBJ1-2 | few | TRBV7-9 | - | CASSQSQGDYGYTF | TGTGCCAGCAGCCAATCACAGGGCGACTATGGCTACACCTTC
TRBJ2-7 | - | TRBV6-5 | - | CASSYSSAPSLQYF | TGTGCCAGCAGTTACTCGAGTGCCCCCTCTTTGCAGTACTTC
TRBJ2-1 | - | TRBV7-9 | TRBD2 | CASSLSGAGGLNEQFF | TGTGCCAGCAGCTTAAGCGGTGCGGGGGGGCTAAATGAGCAGTTCTTC
TRBJ2-1 | - | TRBV5-1 | TRBD2 | CASRPLAGVQYNEQFF | TGCGCCAGCAGACCACTAGCGGGAGTTCAGTACAATGAGCAGTTCTTC
TRBJ2-2 | - | TRBV14 | - | CASSLRLSGELFF | TGTGCCAGCAGCCTACGGTTGTCCGGGGAGCTGTTTTTT
TRBJ1-2 | - | TRBV19 | - | CASSIGGRDGYTF | TGTGCCAGTAGTATCGGAGGGAGGGATGGCTACACCTTC
TRBJ2-3 | - | TRBV29-1 | TRBD1 | CSAGTDTDTQYF | TGCAGTGCCGGGACAGACACAGATACGCAGTATTTT
TRBJ1-4 | - | TRBV14 | TRBD1 | CASSQDEWTGNEKLFF | TGTGCCAGCAGCCAAGACGAGTGGACAGGAAATGAAAAACTGTTTTTT
TRBJ2-7 | - | TRBV28 | TRBD1 | CASSLSQGQGFYEQYF | TGTGCCAGCAGTTTATCCCAGGGACAGGGGTTCTACGAGCAGTACTTC
TRBJ2-3 | - | TRBV7-2 | TRBD2 | CASSSGTSGLDTQYF | TGTGCCAGCAGCTCCGGGACTAGCGGGTTAGATACGCAGTATTTT
TRBJ1-4 | - | TRBV28 | TRBD1 | CASSRQGAHEKLFF | TGTGCCAGCAGTAGACAGGGGGCGCATGAAAAACTGTTTTTT
TRBJ2-2 | - | TRBV7-2 | - | CASSLIQGELFF | TGTGCCAGCAGCTTAATCCAGGGGGAGCTGTTTTTT
TRBJ1-1 | few | TRBV19 | TRBD1 | CASRLAGGVEAFF | TGTGCCAGTAGATTAGCAGGGGGTGTTGAAGCTTTCTTT
TRBJ1-1 | - | TRBV5-1 | TRBD1 | CASSLGTGGRTEAFF | TGCGCCAGCAGCCTCGGGACAGGGGGCAGGACTGAAGCTTTCTTT
TRBJ1-2 | - | TRBV7-9 | TRBD1 | CASSFDRAYGYTF | TGTGCCAGCAGCTTTGACAGGGCCTATGGCTACACCTTC
TRBJ2-3 | - | TRBV28 | TRBD2 | CASSLPGAGGSTDTQYF | TGTGCCAGCAGCCTACCGGGGGCGGGGGGCAGCACAGATACGCAGTATTTT
TRBJ1-2 | - | TRBV2 | - | CASSEVKGARMPF | TGTGCCAGCAGTGAAGTCAAGGGAGCGAGAATGCCCTTC
TRBJ2-5 | - | TRBV10-3 | - | CAISVQEQETQYF | TGTGCCATCAGTGTACAGGAACAAGAGACCCAGTACTTC
TRBJ1-1 | - | TRBV21-1 | - | CASSNRQGCDTEAFF | TGTGCCAGCAGCAACCGACAGGGGTGTGACACTGAAGCTTTCTTT
TRBJ2-2 | - | TRBV2 | - | CASSEASTGELFF | TGTGCCAGCAGTGAAGCGAGCACCGGGGAGCTGTTTTTT
TRBJ1-2 | - | TRBV16 | - | CASSQGQNYGYTF | TGTGCCAGCAGCCAGGGGCAGAACTATGGCTACACCTTC
TRBJ2-5 | - | TRBV4-2 | TRBD1 | CASSQDGTGGETQYF | TGTGCCAGCAGCCAGGACGGGACAGGGGGAGAGACCCAGTACTTC
TRBJ1-1 | - | TRBV10-1 | TRBD1 | CASSYGQGNTEAFF | TGCGCCAGCAGTTACGGACAGGGAAACACTGAAGCTTTCTTT
TRBJ2-1 | few | TRBV6-5 | TRBD2 | CASSWTSPQPYNEQFF | TGTGCCAGCAGTTGGACTAGCCCTCAACCCTACAATGAGCAGTTCTTC
TRBJ1-2 | - | TRBV9 | - | CASSAPAGYRGYTF | TGTGCCAGCAGCGCCCCAGCAGGGTATCGGGGCTACACCTTC